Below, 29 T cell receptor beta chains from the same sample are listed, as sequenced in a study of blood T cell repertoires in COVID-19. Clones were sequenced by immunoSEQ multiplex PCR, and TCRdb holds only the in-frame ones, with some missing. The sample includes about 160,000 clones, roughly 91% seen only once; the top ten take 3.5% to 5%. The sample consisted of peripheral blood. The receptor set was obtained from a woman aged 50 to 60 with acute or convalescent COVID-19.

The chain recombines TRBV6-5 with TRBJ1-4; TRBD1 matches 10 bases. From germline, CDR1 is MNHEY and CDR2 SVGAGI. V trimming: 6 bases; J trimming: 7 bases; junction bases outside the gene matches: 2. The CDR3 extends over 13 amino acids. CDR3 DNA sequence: TGTGCCAGCAGCAGGACAGGGGGTGAAAAACTGTTTTTT. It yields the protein CASSRTGGEKLFF.

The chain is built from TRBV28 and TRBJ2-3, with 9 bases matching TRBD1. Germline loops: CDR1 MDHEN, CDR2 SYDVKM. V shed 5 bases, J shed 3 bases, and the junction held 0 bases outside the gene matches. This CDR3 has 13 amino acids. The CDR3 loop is CASSGTGTDTQYF. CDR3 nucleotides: TGTGCCAGCAGTGGGACAGGGACAGATACGCAGTATTTT.

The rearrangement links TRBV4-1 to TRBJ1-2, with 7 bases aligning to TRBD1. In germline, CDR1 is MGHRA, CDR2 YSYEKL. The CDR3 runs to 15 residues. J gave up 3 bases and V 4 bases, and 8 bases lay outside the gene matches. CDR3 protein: CASSLLQGTHYGYTF. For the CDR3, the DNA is TGCGCCAGCAGCCTACTACAGGGGACTCACTATGGCTACACCTTC.

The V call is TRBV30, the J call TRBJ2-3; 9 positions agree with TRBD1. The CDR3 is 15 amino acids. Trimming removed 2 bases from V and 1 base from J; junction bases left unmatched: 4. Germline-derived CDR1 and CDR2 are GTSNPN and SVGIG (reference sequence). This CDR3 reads CAWSRHRGRTDTQYF. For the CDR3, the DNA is TGTGCCTGGAGTCGCCACAGGGGGCGCACAGATACGCAGTATTTT.

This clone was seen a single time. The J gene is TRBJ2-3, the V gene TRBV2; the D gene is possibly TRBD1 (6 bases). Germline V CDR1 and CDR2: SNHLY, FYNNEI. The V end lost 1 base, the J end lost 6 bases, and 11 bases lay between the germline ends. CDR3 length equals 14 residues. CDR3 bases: TGTGCCAGCAGTGAAGAATTTAGGGGGGATACGCAGTATTTT. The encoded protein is CASSEEFRGDTQYF. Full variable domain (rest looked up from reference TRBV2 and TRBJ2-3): EPEVTQTPSHQVTQMGQEVILRCVPISNHLYFYWYRQILGQKVEFLVSFYNNEISEKSEIFDDQFSVERPDGSNFTLKIRSTKLEDSAMYFCASSEEFRGDTQYFGPGTRLTVL.

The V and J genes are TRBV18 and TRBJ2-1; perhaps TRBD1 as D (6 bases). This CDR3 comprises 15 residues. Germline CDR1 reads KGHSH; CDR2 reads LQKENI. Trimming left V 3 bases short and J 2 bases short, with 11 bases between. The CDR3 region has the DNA TGTGCCAGCTCACCGACAGGTGCTCCCTACAATGAGCAGTTCTTC. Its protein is CASSPTGAPYNEQFF.

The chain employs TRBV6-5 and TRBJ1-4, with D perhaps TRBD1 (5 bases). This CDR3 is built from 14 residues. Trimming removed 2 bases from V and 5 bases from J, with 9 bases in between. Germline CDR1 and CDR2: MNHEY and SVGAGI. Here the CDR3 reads CASSYRGFNEKLFF. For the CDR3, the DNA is TGTGCCAGCAGTTACAGGGGCTTCAATGAAAAACTGTTTTTT.

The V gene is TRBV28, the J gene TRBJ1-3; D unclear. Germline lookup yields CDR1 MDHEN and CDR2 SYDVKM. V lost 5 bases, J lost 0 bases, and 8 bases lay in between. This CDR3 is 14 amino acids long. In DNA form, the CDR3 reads TGTGCCAGCAGTCAATTTAGCTCTGGAAACACCATATATTTT. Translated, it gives CASSQFSSGNTIYF.

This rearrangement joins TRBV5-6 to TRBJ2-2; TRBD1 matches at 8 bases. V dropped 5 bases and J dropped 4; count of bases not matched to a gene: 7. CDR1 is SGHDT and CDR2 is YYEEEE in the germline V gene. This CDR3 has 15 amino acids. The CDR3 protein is CASRLTGDGTGELFF. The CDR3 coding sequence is TGTGCCAGCAGATTGACAGGGGATGGCACCGGGGAGCTGTTTTTT.

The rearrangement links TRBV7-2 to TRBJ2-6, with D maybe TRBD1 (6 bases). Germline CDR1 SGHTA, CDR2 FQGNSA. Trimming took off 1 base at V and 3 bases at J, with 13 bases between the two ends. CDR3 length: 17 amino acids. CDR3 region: CASSLELGAGGANVLTF. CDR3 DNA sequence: TGTGCCAGCAGCTTAGAGTTGGGGGCGGGTGGGGCCAACGTCCTGACTTTC.

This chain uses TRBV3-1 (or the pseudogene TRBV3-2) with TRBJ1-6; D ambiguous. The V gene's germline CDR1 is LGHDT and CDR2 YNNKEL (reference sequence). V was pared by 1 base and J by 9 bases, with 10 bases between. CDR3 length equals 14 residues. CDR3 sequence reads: CASSQVDDISPLHF. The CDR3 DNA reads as TGTGCCAGCAGCCAAGTGGATGACATTTCACCCCTCCACTTT.

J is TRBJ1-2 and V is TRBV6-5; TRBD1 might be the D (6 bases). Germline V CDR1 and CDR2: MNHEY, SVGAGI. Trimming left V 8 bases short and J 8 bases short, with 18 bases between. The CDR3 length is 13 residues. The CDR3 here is CASANRDMGGYTF. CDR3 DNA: TGTGCCAGCGCCAACCGGGACATGGGGGGCTACACCTTC.

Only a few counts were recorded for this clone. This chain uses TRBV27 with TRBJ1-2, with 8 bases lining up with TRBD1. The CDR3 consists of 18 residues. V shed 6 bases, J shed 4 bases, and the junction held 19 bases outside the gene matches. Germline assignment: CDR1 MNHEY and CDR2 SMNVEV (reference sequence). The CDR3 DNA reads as TGTGCCAGCAGCCATGTGGAGGCGACAGGGGTGAGGGTCTATGGCTACACCTTC. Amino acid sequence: CASSHVEATGVRVYGYTF.

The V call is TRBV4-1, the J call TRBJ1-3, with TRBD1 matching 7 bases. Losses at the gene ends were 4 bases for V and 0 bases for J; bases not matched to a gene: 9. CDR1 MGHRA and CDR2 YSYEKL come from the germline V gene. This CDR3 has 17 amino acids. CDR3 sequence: CASSRLQGLISGNTIYF. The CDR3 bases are TGCGCCAGCAGCCGATTACAGGGGTTGATCTCTGGAAACACCATATATTTT.

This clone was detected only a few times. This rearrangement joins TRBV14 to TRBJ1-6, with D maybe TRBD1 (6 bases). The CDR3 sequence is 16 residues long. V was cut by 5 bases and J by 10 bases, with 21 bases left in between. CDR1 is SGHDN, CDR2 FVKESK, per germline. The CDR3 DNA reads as TGTGCCAGCAGCACCCAGGGGACCTTAGTCCGGTCACCCCTCCACTTT. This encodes CASSTQGTLVRSPLHF.

Here the CDR3 reads CASSLQQGTYGYTF. The DNA for the CDR3 is TGTGCCAGCAGTCTCCAACAGGGGACGTATGGCTACACCTTC. The chain is built from TRBV28 and TRBJ1-2; 7 bases map to TRBD1. CDR1 is MDHEN, CDR2 SYDVKM, per germline. Germline trimming cut 5 bases from V and 5 bases from J; bases unmatched to any gene: 8. The CDR3 has 14 amino acids.

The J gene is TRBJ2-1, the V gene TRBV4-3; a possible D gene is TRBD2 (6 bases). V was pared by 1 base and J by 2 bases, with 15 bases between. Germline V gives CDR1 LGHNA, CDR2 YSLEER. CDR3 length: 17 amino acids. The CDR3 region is CASSQGMEGPTYNEQFF. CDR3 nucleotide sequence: TGCGCCAGCAGCCAAGGGATGGAGGGCCCGACCTACAATGAGCAGTTCTTC.

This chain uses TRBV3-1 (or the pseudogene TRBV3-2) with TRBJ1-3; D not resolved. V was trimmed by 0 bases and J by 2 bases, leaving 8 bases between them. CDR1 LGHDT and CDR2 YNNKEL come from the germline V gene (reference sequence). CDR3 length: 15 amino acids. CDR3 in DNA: TGTGCCAGCAGCCAAGAATCGTCAGCTGGAAACACCATATATTTT. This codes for CASSQESSAGNTIYF.

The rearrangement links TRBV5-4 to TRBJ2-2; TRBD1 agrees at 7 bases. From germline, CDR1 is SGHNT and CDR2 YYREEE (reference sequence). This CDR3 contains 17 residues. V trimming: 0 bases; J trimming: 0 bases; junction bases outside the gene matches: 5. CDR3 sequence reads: CASSLGGRGTNTGELFF. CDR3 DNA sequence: TGTGCCAGCAGCTTGGGTGGCAGGGGGACGAACACCGGGGAGCTGTTTTTT.

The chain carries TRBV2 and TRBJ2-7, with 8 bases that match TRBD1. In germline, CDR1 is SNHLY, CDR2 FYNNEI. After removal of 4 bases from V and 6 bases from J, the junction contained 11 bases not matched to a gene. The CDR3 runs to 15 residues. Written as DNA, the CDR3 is TGTGCCAGCAGTGGACCGGGACAGGTTAAGGGCGAGCAGTACTTC. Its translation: CASSGPGQVKGEQYF.

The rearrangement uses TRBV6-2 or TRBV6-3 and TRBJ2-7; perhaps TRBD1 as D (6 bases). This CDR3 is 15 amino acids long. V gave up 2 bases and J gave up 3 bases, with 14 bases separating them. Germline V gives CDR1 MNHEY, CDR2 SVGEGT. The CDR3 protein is CASSYLGRGNYEQYF. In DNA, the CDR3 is TGTGCCAGCAGTTACCTCGGCAGGGGAAACTACGAGCAGTACTTC.

CDR3 DNA sequence: TGTGCCAGCAGCCCCCAGGGTGCTGGGGCCAACGTCCTGACTTTC. This encodes CASSPQGAGANVLTF. The rearrangement joins TRBV6-2 or TRBV6-3 to TRBJ2-6; D is possibly TRBD1 (5 bases). This CDR3 is built from 15 residues. The germline V and J ends were trimmed by 6 bases and 2 bases, with 11 bases remaining between them. Germline V gene sequence: CDR1 MNHEY, CDR2 SVGEGT.

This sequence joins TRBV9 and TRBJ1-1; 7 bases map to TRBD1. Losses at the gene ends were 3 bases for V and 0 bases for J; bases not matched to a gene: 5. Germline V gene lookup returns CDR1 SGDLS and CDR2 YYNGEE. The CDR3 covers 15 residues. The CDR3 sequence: CASSALQGMNTEAFF. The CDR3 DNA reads TGTGCCAGCAGCGCCCTACAGGGGATGAACACTGAAGCTTTCTTT.

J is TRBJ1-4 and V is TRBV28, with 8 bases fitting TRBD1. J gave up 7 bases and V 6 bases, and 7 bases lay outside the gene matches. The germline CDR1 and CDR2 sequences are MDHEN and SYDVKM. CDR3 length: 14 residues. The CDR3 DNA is TGTGCCAGCAGCCTAAGGACAGGGAGTGAAAAACTGTTTTTT. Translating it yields CASSLRTGSEKLFF.

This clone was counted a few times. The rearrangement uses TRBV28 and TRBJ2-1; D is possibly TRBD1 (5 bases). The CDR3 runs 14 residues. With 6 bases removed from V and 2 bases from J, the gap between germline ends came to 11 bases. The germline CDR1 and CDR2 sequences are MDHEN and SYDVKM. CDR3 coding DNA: TGTGCCAGCAGCTTAGACAGAACCTACAATGAGCAGTTCTTC. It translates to CASSLDRTYNEQFF. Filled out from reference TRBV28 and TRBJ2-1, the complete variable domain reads DVKVTQSSRYLVKRTGEKVFLECVQDMDHENMFWYRQDPGLGLRLIYFSYDVKMKEKGDIPEGYSVSREKKERFSLILESASTNQTSMYLCASSLDRTYNEQFFGPGTRLTVL.

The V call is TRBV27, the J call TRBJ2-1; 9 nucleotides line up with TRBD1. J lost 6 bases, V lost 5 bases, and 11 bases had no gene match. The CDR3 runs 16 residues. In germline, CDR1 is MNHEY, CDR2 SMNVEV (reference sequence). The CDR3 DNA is TGTGCCAGCAGTCCCATCCGGGACAGGGTACCCAATGAGCAGTTCTTC. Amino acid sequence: CASSPIRDRVPNEQFF.

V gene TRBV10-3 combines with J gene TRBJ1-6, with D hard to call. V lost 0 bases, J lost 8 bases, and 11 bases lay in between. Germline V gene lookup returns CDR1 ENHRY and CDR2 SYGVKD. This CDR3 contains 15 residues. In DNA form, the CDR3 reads TGTGCCATCAGTGAGTCGAGGATCGGGGATTCACCCCTCCACTTT. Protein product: CAISESRIGDSPLHF.

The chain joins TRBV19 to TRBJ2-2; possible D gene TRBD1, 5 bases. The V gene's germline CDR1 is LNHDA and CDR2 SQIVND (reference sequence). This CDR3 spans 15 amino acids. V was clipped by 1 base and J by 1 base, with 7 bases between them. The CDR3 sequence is CASSIGQGNTGELFF. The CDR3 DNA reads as TGTGCCAGTAGTATAGGGCAGGGGAACACCGGGGAGCTGTTTTTT.

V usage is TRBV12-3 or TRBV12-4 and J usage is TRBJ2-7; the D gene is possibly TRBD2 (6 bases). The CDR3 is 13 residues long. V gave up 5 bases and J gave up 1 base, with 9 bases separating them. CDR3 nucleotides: TGTGCCAGCAGTGGGACTCTTTCCTACGAGCAGTACTTC. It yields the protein CASSGTLSYEQYF.